The 29 T cell receptor beta chains presented below share a single source sample, sequenced in a study of blood T cell repertoires in COVID-19. The method was immunoSEQ multiplex PCR; TCRdb's version includes in-frame clones alone and lacks a portion of them. The data show roughly 200,000 clones, roughly four fifths seen once. Sequences were obtained from peripheral blood. The origin of the receptors is a woman in her thirties or forties with COVID-19, enrolled during active disease.

The CDR3 sequence is CATARGGTAGNTIYF. The CDR3 DNA reads as TGTGCCACCGCCCGGGGGGGGACTGCTGGAAACACCATATATTTT. The chain employs TRBV6-5 and TRBJ1-3, with D perhaps matching TRBD1 (5 bases). From germline, CDR1 is MNHEY and CDR2 SVGAGI. CDR3 length: 15 amino acids. V was clipped by 10 bases and J by 2 bases, with 18 bases between them.

The chain uses TRBV10-2 and TRBJ2-7, with 7 bases fitting TRBD1. CDR1 is WSHSY and CDR2 is SAAADI in the germline V gene. This CDR3 is built from 13 residues. V shed 8 bases, J shed 7 bases, and the junction held 11 bases outside the gene matches. CDR3: CASSDPYRGEQYF. The CDR3 coding sequence is TGCGCCAGCTCGGATCCCTACAGGGGTGAGCAGTACTTC.

This clone occurred once. The V gene is TRBV30, the J gene TRBJ1-3, with D possibly being TRBD1 (5 bases). The CDR3 spans 14 residues. Germline V CDR1 and CDR2: GTSNPN, SVGIG (reference sequence). Trimming stripped 6 bases from V and 2 bases from J, with 14 bases between. This CDR3 is CACPLGGPGNTIYF. The CDR3 DNA reads as TGTGCCTGCCCGCTGGGGGGTCCTGGAAACACCATATATTTT.

There are a few counts of this clone. J is TRBJ1-1 and V is TRBV19, with 8 bases matching TRBD1. From germline, CDR1 is LNHDA and CDR2 SQIVND (reference sequence). V shed 4 bases, J shed 8 bases, and the junction held 15 bases outside the gene matches. CDR3 length: 16 residues. The CDR3 bases are TGTGCCAGTAGTAGCCCAGGGGGCGCAACAGTGGGGGAAGCTTTCTTT. Translation: CASSSPGGATVGEAFF.

This clone has only a few counts. V usage is TRBV7-9 and J usage is TRBJ2-2; D is uncertain. This CDR3 has 12 amino acids. Germline CDR1 and CDR2: SEHNR and FQNEAQ (reference sequence). The germline V and J ends were trimmed by 5 bases and 5 bases, with 6 bases remaining between them. Here the CDR3 reads CASSTETGELFF. The CDR3 DNA reads TGTGCCAGCAGCACGGAGACCGGGGAGCTGTTTTTT.

A single count supports this clone. This chain joins TRBV2 and TRBJ1-4; the match to TRBD1 covers 8 bases. Germline V gene sequence: CDR1 SNHLY, CDR2 FYNNEI. The CDR3 covers 15 residues. With V trimmed by 1 base and J by 7 bases, 5 bases remained unmatched. This CDR3 is CASSEGTGGSEKLFF. Here the CDR3 DNA reads TGTGCCAGCAGTGAAGGAACAGGGGGTAGTGAAAAACTGTTTTTT.

This clone was counted only a few times. CDR3 sequence (DNA): TGTGCCAGCGCGGACAAAGAGAACACTGAAGCTTTCTTT. Its translation: CASADKENTEAFF. J is TRBJ1-1 and V is TRBV27; perhaps TRBD1 as D (5 bases). Germline CDR1 reads MNHEY; CDR2 reads SMNVEV (reference sequence). There are 13 residues in the CDR3. Trimming pared 8 bases from V and 1 base from J, leaving 11 bases between.

This chain uses TRBV11-1 with TRBJ1-2; a weak D match, TRBD1 (6 bases). V lost 5 bases and J 7 bases, leaving 17 bases between the germline ends. Germline V CDR1 and CDR2: SGHAT, FQDESV (reference sequence). The CDR3 consists of 14 residues. The CDR3 spells CASSTGQSVSGYTF. CDR3 bases: TGTGCCAGCAGCACCGGACAGTCAGTGAGTGGCTACACCTTC.

The chain couples TRBV12-3 or TRBV12-4 to TRBJ1-1, with unresolved D. This CDR3 region has 13 residues. V was shortened by 0 bases and J by 6 bases, with 8 bases between the two germline ends. The CDR3 sequence: CASSLASGAEAFF. The CDR3 coding sequence is TGTGCCAGCAGTTTAGCTTCCGGGGCTGAAGCTTTCTTT.

V usage is TRBV7-9 and J usage is TRBJ1-2; D is perhaps TRBD1 (6 bases). Germline assignment: CDR1 SEHNR and CDR2 FQNEAQ (reference sequence). V shed 3 bases and J shed 13 bases, with 12 bases lying between them. The CDR3 has 11 residues. The CDR3 DNA is TGTGCCAGCAGCTTCTCTGGGGGCCCCACCTTC. Translating gives CASSFSGGPTF. Based on the CDR3 plus reference TRBV7-9 and TRBJ1-2, the full variable domain is DTGVSQNPRHKITKRGQNVTFRCDPISEHNRLYWYRQTLGQGPEFLTYFQNEAQLEKSRLLSDRFSAERPKGSFSTLEIQRTEQGDSAMYLCASSFSGGPTFGSGTRLTVV.

There are a few counts of this clone. The chain employs TRBV12-2 and TRBJ2-1; TRBD1 is the table's D call and was not checked against the DNA. TRBV12-2 is shown as a pseudogene. The CDR3 runs 16 residues. CDR3 sequence: CASRLRSWTASNEQFF. The CDR3 DNA reads TGTGCAAGTCGCTTACGAAGCTGGACAGCTAGTAATGAGCAGTTCTTC.

The V gene is TRBV3-1 (or the pseudogene TRBV3-2), the J gene TRBJ1-1; D ambiguous. This CDR3 region has 12 residues. Germline V gene lookup returns CDR1 LGHDT and CDR2 YNNKEL (reference sequence). V lost 8 bases and J 0 bases, leaving 7 bases between the germline ends. CDR3 residues: CASRSLNTEAFF. The CDR3 coding sequence is TGTGCCAGCCGAAGCCTGAACACTGAAGCTTTCTTT.

A single count supports this clone. The chain links TRBV7-6 to TRBJ2-7; maybe TRBD1 (5 bases). The CDR3 is 14 residues long. Germline CDR1 reads SGHVS; CDR2 reads FNYEAQ. Trimming removed 5 bases at V and 1 base at J, with 12 bases between. In nucleotides, the CDR3 is TGTGCCAGCAGCCCCGCAGGGTCGTCCTACGAGCAGTACTTC. Its protein is CASSPAGSSYEQYF.

This chain joins TRBV30 and TRBJ2-1; 13 bases match TRBD2. The CDR3 totals 14 residues. CDR1 and CDR2 (germline): GTSNPN, SVGIG (reference sequence). V was clipped by 3 bases and J by 9 bases; unmatched bases: 5. The CDR3 nucleotides are TGTGCCTGGAGGACTAGCGGGGGGAGCGGTGAGCAGTTCTTC. This encodes CAWRTSGGSGEQFF.

The chain joins TRBV19 to TRBJ1-1; D gene ambiguous. The germline CDR1 and CDR2 sequences are LNHDA and SQIVND (reference sequence). The CDR3 extends over 13 amino acids. Trimming took off 5 bases at V and 12 bases at J, with 19 bases between the two ends. The CDR3 nucleotides are TGTGCCAGTAGTCCCAGGACGGGTACGGGGACTTTCTTT. It yields the protein CASSPRTGTGTFF.

V is TRBV5-1 and J is TRBJ1-5, with a weak D call TRBD1 (6 bases). With 0 bases removed from V and 6 bases from J, the gap between germline ends came to 16 bases. CDR3 length: 16 residues. Per germline, CDR1 SGHRS and CDR2 YFSETQ. CDR3 nucleotide sequence: TGCGCCAGCAGCTTGGCCCCCTTGGGCAGGGGTCAGCCCCAGCATTTT. Translating it yields CASSLAPLGRGQPQHF. Looking up the rest from reference TRBV5-1 and TRBJ1-5 gives the full variable domain: KAGVTQTPRYLIKTRGQQVTLSCSPISGHRSVSWYQQTPGQGLQFLFEYFSETQRNKGNFPGRFSGRQFSNSRSEMNVSTLELGDSALYLCASSLAPLGRGQPQHFGDGTRLSIL.

The chain carries TRBV7-9 and TRBJ2-7; 8 bases are a match to TRBD1. In germline, CDR1 is SEHNR, CDR2 FQNEAQ (reference sequence). CDR3 length equals 15 residues. After removal of 0 bases from V and 3 bases from J, the junction contained 4 bases not matched to a gene. CDR3 sequence reads: CASSLAPDRGYEQYF. In nucleotides, the CDR3 is TGTGCCAGCAGCTTAGCCCCTGACAGGGGCTACGAGCAGTACTTC.

The table lists this clone with a few counts. This rearrangement joins TRBV28 to TRBJ1-5; weak D call: TRBD1 (6 bases). The CDR3 covers 14 residues. Germline CDR1 and CDR2: MDHEN and SYDVKM. V was cut by 6 bases and J by 6 bases, with 15 bases left in between. The CDR3 is CASSQGQRSQPQHF. In nucleotides, the CDR3 is TGTGCCAGCAGCCAAGGACAGAGGAGTCAGCCCCAGCATTTT.

The CDR3 loop reads CAWQRLKGEKLFF. Here the CDR3 DNA reads TGTGCCTGGCAGCGACTAAAAGGCGAAAAACTGTTTTTT. The V gene is TRBV30, the J gene TRBJ1-4; D gene unclear. This CDR3 is built from 13 residues. V was clipped by 5 bases and J by 8 bases, with 15 bases between them. Germline V gives CDR1 GTSNPN, CDR2 SVGIG (reference sequence).

The V and J genes are TRBV30 and TRBJ1-6; 7 positions match TRBD1. The trim removed 0 bases at V and 1 base at J, leaving 3 bases unmatched. Per the germline V gene, CDR1 is GTSNPN and CDR2 is SVGIG (reference sequence). The CDR3 runs to 16 residues. The CDR3 DNA reads as TGTGCCTGGAGTGTACAGGGGAGGTCCTATAATTCACCCCTCCACTTT. Encoded protein: CAWSVQGRSYNSPLHF.

The chain has TRBV6-5 and TRBJ2-1, with a weak D call TRBD2 (5 bases). The CDR3 spans 16 residues. CDR1 is MNHEY, CDR2 SVGAGI, per germline. V was shortened by 4 bases and J by 3 bases, with 16 bases between the two germline ends. The CDR3 here is CASSSPSAGSYNEQFF. The CDR3 nucleotides are TGTGCCAGCAGTTCCCCTTCTGCGGGTAGCTACAATGAGCAGTTCTTC.

J is TRBJ2-7 and V is TRBV5-1, with 11 positions matching TRBD2. Trimming at V came to 7 bases and at J to 9 bases, leaving 12 bases not matched to a gene. Germline V gene sequence: CDR1 SGHRS, CDR2 YFSETQ. The CDR3 runs to 14 residues. The CDR3 spells CASGPGLADFGQYF. DNA of the CDR3: TGCGCCAGCGGGCCGGGACTAGCGGATTTCGGGCAGTACTTC.

This clone was found a few times. The gene calls are TRBV6-5 and TRBJ2-5, with D hard to call. V was cut by 5 bases and J by 5 bases, with 6 bases left in between. CDR3 size: 11 residues. Germline V gene sequence: CDR1 MNHEY, CDR2 SVGAGI. The CDR3 nucleotides read TGTGCCAGCAGTATCGGGGAGACCCAGTACTTC. Translating gives CASSIGETQYF.

J is TRBJ2-7 and V is TRBV5-1; weak D call: TRBD1 (6 bases). This CDR3 comprises 13 residues. Trimming pared 0 bases from V and 5 bases from J, leaving 9 bases between. The V gene's germline CDR1 is SGHRS and CDR2 YFSETQ. The CDR3 sequence: CASSLEDSHEQYF. CDR3 nucleotides: TGCGCCAGCAGCTTGGAGGACAGTCACGAGCAGTACTTC.

V is TRBV14 and J is TRBJ1-1; D might be TRBD1 (5 bases). The CDR3 is 15 amino acids. Trimming pared 4 bases from V and 5 bases from J, leaving 17 bases between. Germline V gives CDR1 SGHDN, CDR2 FVKESK. CDR3 protein: CASSLFSWGETEAFF. The CDR3 DNA reads TGTGCCAGCAGCCTGTTTTCATGGGGGGAGACTGAAGCTTTCTTT.

CDR3 loop: CASSEANRGLGTQYF. For the CDR3, the DNA is TGTGCCAGCAGTGAAGCGAACAGGGGCCTTGGGACCCAGTACTTC. The chain joins TRBV6-1 to TRBJ2-5; TRBD1 matches 7 bases. CDR1 is MNHNS and CDR2 is SASEGT in the germline V gene. The CDR3 spans 15 residues. V shed 0 bases and J 7 bases; nucleotides not matched to a gene: 8.

This clone was observed once. The rearrangement links TRBV2 to TRBJ1-4, with TRBD1 matching 7 bases. J gave up 5 bases and V 2 bases, and 2 bases lay outside the gene matches. Germline CDR1 SNHLY, CDR2 FYNNEI. CDR3 length: 14 amino acids. CDR3 loop: CASSERGRNEKLFF. The CDR3 DNA follows: TGTGCCAGCAGTGAAAGGGGGCGGAATGAAAAACTGTTTTTT.

This clone appeared a single time. The chain recombines TRBV14 with TRBJ2-1; D gene ambiguous. The V end lost 0 bases, the J end lost 6 bases, and 9 bases lay between the germline ends. The CDR3 sequence is 14 residues long. CDR1 SGHDN and CDR2 FVKESK come from the germline V gene. CDR3 nucleotide sequence: TGTGCCAGCAGCCAAGACTTGAGAGGCAATGAGCAGTTCTTC. As protein: CASSQDLRGNEQFF.

The V and J genes are TRBV19 and TRBJ2-7, with TRBD1 matching over 9 bases. The CDR3 runs to 14 residues. The junction had 3 bases not matched to a gene; V was cut back by 5 bases and J by 1 base. Germline CDR1 reads LNHDA; CDR2 reads SQIVND (reference sequence). The CDR3 sequence: CASSLDRGSYEQYF. The DNA of the CDR3 is TGTGCCAGTAGTCTGGACAGGGGATCCTACGAGCAGTACTTC.